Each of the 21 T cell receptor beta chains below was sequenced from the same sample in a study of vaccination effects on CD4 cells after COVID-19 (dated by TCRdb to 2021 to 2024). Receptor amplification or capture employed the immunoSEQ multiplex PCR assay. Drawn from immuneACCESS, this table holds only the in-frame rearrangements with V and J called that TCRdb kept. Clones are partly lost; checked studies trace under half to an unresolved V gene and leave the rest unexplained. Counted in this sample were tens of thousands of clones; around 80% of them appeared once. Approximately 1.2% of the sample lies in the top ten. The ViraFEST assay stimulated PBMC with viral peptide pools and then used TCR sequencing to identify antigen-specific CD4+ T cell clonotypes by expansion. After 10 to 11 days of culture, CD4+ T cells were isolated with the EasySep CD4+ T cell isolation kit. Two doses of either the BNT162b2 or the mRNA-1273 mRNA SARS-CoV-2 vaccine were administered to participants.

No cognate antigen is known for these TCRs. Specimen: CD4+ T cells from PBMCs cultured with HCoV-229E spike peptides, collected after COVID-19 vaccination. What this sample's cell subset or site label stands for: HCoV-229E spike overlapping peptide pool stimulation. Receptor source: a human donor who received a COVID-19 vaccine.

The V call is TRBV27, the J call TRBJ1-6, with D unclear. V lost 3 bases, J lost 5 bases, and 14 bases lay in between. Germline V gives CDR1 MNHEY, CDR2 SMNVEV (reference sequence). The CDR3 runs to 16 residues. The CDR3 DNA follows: TGTGCCAGCAGTTTTAGGCGCAGCTCGGATAATTCACCCCTCCACTTT. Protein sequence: CASSFRRSSDNSPLHF.

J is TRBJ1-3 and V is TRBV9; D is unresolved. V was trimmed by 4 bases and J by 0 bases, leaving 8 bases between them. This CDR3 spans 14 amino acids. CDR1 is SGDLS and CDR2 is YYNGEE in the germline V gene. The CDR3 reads CASSPMYSGNTIYF. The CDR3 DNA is TGTGCCAGCAGCCCGATGTACTCTGGAAACACCATATATTTT. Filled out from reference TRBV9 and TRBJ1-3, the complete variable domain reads DSGVTQTPKHLITATGQRVTLRCSPRSGDLSVYWYQQSLDQGLQFLIQYYNGEERAKGNILERFSAQQFPDLHSELNLSSLELGDSALYFCASSPMYSGNTIYFGEGSWLTVV.

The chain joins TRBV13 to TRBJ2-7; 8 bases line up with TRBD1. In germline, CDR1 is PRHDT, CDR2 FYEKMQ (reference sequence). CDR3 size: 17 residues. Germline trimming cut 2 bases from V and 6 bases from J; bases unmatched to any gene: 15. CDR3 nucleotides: TGTGCCAGCAGCTTACAAACGGACAGGGTTCTTGATGGCGAGCAGTACGTC. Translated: CASSLQTDRVLDGEQYV.

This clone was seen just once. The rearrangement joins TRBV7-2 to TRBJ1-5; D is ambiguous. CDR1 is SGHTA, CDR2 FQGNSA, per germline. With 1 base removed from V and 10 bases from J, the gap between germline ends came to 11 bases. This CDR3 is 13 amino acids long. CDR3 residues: CASSLGWGNPQHF. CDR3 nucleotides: TGTGCCAGCAGCTTAGGTTGGGGAAACCCCCAGCATTTT.

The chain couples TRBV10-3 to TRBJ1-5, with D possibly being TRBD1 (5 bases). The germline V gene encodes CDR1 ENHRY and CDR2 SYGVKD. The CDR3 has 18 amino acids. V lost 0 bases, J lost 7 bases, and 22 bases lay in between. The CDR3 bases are TGTGCCATCAGTGAGTCGAGGGTTGGCAGGGTAGTGGGGCAGCCCCAGCATTTT. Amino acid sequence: CAISESRVGRVVGQPQHF.

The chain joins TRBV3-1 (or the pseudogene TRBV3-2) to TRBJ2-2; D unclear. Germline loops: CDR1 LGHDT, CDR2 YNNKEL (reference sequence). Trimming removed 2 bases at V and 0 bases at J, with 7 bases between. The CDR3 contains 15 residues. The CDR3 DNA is TGTGCCAGCAGCCAATTTGAGGCGAACACCGGGGAGCTGTTTTTT. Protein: CASSQFEANTGELFF.

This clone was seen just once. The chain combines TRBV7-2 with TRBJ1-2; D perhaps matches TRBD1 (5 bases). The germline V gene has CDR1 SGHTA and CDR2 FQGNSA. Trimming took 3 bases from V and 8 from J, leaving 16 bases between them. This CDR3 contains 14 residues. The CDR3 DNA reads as TGTGCCAGCAGCTTCTCCCGTGGGGCCGAAGGCTACACCTTC. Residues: CASSFSRGAEGYTF.

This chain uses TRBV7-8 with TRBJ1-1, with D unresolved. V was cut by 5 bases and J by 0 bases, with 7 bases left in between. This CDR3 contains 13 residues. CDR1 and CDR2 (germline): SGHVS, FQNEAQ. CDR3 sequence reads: CASSIRVNTEAFF. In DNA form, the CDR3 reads TGTGCCAGCAGCATAAGGGTGAACACTGAAGCTTTCTTT.

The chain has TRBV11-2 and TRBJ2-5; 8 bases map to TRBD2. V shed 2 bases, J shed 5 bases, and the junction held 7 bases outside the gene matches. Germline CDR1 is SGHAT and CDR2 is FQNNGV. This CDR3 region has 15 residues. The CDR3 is CASSLISGGWETQYF. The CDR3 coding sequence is TGTGCCAGCAGCTTAATAAGCGGGGGCTGGGAGACCCAGTACTTC.

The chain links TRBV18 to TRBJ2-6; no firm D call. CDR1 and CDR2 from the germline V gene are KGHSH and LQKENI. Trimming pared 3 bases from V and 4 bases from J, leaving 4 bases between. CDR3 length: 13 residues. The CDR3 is CASSPTGANVLTF. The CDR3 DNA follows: TGTGCCAGCTCACCCACGGGGGCCAACGTCCTGACTTTC.

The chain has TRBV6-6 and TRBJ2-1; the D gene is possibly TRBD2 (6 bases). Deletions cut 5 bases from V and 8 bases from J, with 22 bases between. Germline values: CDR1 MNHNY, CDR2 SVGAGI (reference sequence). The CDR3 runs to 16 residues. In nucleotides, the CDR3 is TGTGCCAGCAGTCCACTAGCAGCGGTGCCACTCGATGAGCAGTTCTTC. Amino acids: CASSPLAAVPLDEQFF.

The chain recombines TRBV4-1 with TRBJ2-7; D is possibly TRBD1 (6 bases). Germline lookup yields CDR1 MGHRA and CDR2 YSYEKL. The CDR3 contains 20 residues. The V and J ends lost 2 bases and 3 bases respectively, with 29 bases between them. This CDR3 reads CASSQRRPGHPQRLGYEQYV. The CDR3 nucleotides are TGCGCCAGCAGCCAACGGCGTCCGGGACATCCACAACGACTGGGCTACGAGCAGTACGTC.

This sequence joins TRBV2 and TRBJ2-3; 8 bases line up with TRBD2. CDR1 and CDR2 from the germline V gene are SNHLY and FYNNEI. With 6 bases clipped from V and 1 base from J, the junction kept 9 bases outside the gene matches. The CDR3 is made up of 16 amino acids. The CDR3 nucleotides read TGTGCCAGCAGGAAGCGGTTGCGGGGGGGCACAGATACGCAGTATTTT. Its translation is CASRKRLRGGTDTQYF.

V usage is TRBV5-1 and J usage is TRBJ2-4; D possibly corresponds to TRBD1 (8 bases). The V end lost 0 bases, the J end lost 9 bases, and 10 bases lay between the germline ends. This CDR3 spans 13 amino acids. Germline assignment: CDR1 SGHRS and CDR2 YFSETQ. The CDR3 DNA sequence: TGCGCCAGCAGCTTGGACAGGGGGGGCATTCAGTACTTC. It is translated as CASSLDRGGIQYF.

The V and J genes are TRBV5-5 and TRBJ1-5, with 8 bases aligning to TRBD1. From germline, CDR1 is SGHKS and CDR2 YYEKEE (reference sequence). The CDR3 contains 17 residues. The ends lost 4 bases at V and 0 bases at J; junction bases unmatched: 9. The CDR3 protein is CASSVGQGIISNQPQHF. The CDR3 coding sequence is TGTGCCAGCAGCGTTGGACAGGGCATTATTAGCAATCAGCCCCAGCATTTT.

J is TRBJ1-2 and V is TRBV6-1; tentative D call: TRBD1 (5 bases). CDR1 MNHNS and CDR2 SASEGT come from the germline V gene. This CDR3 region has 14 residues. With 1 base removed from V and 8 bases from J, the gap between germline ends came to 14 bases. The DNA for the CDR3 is TGTGCCAGCAGTGAAGAGGCAGGAGGGACGGGCTACACCTTC. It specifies CASSEEAGGTGYTF.

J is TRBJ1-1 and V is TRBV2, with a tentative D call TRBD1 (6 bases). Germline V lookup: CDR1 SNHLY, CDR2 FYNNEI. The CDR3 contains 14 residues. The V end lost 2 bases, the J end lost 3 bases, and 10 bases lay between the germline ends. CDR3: CASSERSGDTEAFF. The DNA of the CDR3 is TGTGCCAGCAGTGAAAGGTCAGGGGACACTGAAGCTTTCTTT.

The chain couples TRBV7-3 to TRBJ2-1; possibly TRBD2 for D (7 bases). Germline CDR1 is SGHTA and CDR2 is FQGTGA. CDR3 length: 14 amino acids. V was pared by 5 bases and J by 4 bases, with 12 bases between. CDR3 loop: CASSPGGAYNEQFF. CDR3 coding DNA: TGTGCCAGCAGCCCGGGGGGCGCTTACAATGAGCAGTTCTTC.

The CDR3 DNA reads as TGTGCCAGCAGCCCTAGGGGGTGGCAGGGGAGCACCGGGGAGCTGTTTTTT. Translated, it gives CASSPRGWQGSTGELFF. The chain joins TRBV7-3 to TRBJ2-2; TRBD1 might be the D (6 bases). Germline V gene data show CDR1 as SGHTA and CDR2 as FQGTGA. Trimming shortened V by 5 bases and J by 4 bases, and 20 bases separated the two germline ends. The CDR3 is 17 amino acids.

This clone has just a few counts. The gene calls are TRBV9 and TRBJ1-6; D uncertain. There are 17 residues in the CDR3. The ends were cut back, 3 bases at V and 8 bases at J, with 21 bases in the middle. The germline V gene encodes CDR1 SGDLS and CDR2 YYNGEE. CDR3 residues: CASSGSSPALRDSPLHF. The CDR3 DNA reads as TGTGCCAGCAGCGGATCCTCCCCCGCCTTGAGGGATTCACCCCTCCACTTT.

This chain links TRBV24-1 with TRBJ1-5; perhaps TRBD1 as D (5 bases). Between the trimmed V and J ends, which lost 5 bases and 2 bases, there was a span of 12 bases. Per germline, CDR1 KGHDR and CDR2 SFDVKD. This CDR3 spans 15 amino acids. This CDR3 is CATSGVGLGNQPQHF. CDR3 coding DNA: TGTGCCACCAGTGGGGTGGGGCTGGGCAATCAGCCCCAGCATTTT.